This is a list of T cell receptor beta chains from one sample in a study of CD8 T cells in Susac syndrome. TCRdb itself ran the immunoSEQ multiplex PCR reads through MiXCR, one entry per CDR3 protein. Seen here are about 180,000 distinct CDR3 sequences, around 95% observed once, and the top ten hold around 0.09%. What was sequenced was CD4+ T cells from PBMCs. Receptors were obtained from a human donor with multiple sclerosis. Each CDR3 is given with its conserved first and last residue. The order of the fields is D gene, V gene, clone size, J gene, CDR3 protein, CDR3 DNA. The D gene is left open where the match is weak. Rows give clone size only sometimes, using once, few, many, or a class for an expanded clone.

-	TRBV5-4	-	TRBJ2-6	CASSLDLSSGANVLTF	TGTGCCAGCAGCTTGGACCTGAGCTCTGGGGCCAACGTCCTGACTTTC
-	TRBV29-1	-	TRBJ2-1	CSVEDLQRYEQFF	TGCAGCGTTGAAGATTTACAACGATATGAGCAGTTCTTC
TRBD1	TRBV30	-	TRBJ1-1	CAWSVRVVGDRVTTEAFF	TGTGCCTGGAGTGTACGGGTGGTGGGGGACAGGGTTACCACTGAAGCTTTCTTT
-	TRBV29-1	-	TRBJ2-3	CSVGGIVDTQYF	TGCAGCGTTGGGGGAATTGTAGATACGCAGTATTTT
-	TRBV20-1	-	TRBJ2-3	CSARDRYKGQPWGHTQYF	TGCAGTGCTAGAGATCGGTATAAAGGACAGCCATGGGGTCATACGCAGTATTTT
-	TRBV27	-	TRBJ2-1	CASKMGPYNEQFF	TGTGCCAGCAAAATGGGACCGTACAATGAGCAGTTCTTC
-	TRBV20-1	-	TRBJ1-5	CSARVRGASGTTSSNQPQHF	TGCAGTGCTAGAGTTCGGGGGGCGTCAGGGACCACCTCTAGCAATCAGCCCCAGCATTTT
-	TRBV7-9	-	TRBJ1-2	CASSPADGYTF	TGTGCCAGCAGTCCTGCGGATGGCTACACCTTC
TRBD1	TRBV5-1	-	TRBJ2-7	CASSAGTGYEQYF	TGCGCCAGCAGCGCCGGGACAGGGTACGAGCAGTACTTC
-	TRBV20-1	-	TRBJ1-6	CSALTWGGNSPLHF	TGCAGTGCCCTAACTTGGGGAGGTAATTCACCCCTCCACTTT
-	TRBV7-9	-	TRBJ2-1	CASSSSDWRGNEQFF	TGTGCCAGCAGCTCTTCGGACTGGAGAGGCAATGAGCAGTTCTTC
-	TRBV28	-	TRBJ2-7	CASCDDYEQYF	TGTGCCAGCTGCGACGACTACGAGCAGTACTTC
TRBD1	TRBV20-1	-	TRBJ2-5	CSIIPGQSAQETQYF	TGCAGTATTATCCCGGGACAGTCCGCCCAAGAGACCCAGTACTTC
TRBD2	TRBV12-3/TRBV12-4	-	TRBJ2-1	CASSVAGGQSEQFF	TGTGCCAGCAGTGTAGCGGGGGGGCAATCTGAGCAGTTCTTC
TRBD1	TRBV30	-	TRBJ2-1	CAWSVTGVRFF	TGTGCCTGGAGTGTAACAGGGGTAAGGTTCTTC
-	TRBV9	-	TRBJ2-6	CASSFIASGANVLTF	TGTGCCAGCAGTTTTATAGCATCTGGGGCCAACGTCCTGACTTTC
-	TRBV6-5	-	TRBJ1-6	CASSYWQRNSPLHF	TGTGCCAGCAGTTACTGGCAGAGAAATTCACCCCTCCACTTT
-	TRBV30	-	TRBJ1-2	CAWRLAPRGRTNYGYTF	TGTGCCTGGAGGCTCGCCCCCCGGGGGCGGACTAACTATGGCTACACCTTC
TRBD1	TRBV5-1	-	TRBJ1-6	CASSQRTPGGNSPLHF	TGCGCCAGCAGCCAAAGAACGCCAGGGGGTAATTCACCCCTCCACTTT
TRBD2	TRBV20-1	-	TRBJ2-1	CSASSRGGLGEQFF	TGCAGTGCTAGCTCGCGGGGGGGCTTGGGTGAGCAGTTCTTC
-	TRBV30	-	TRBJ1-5	CAWSAGRNQPQHF	TGTGCCTGGAGTGCGGGACGGAATCAGCCCCAGCATTTT
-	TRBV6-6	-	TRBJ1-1	CASRLTEQNTEAFF	TGTGCCAGCAGACTGACAGAACAGAACACTGAAGCTTTCTTT
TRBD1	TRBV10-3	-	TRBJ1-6	CAISEGTGVSPLHF	TGTGCCATCAGTGAGGGTACAGGGGTTTCACCCCTCCACTTT
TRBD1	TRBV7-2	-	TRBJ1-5	CASSLRGTGRDNQPQHF	TGTGCCAGCAGCCTCCGGGGGACAGGGAGGGACAATCAGCCCCAGCATTTT
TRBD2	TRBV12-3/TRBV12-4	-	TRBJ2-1	CASRLSHTTGTSGHNEQFF	TGTGCCAGCAGGCTTTCCCATACAACCGGGACTAGCGGCCACAATGAGCAGTTCTTC
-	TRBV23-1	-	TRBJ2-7	CASSHWTVSYEQYF	TGCGCCAGCAGTCATTGGACAGTTTCCTACGAGCAGTACTTC
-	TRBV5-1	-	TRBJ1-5	CASSPLGRSNQPQHF	TGCGCCAGCAGCCCCCTCGGACGGAGCAATCAGCCCCAGCATTTT
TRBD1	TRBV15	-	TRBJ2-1	CATSRATSGRGYLGDEQFF	TGTGCCACCAGCAGAGCTACCTCGGGCAGGGGGTACCTTGGGGATGAGCAGTTCTTC
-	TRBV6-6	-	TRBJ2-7	CASSLPNSYEQYF	TGTGCCAGCAGTCTCCCAAACTCCTACGAGCAGTACTTC
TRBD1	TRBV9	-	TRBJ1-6	CASSDTGGSYNSPLHF	TGTGCCAGCAGCGATACAGGGGGCTCCTATAATTCACCCCTCCACTTT
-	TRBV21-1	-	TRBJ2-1	CASSLSIRGRPYNEQFF	TGTGCCAGCAGCCTCTCTATCAGGGGTAGGCCCTACAATGAGCAGTTCTTC
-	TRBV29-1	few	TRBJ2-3	CSVGGTTDTQYF	TGCAGCGTTGGCGGGACCACAGATACGCAGTATTTT
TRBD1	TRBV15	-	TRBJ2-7	CATSRGDRVIYEQYF	TGTGCCACCAGCAGAGGTGACAGGGTTATATACGAGCAGTACTTC
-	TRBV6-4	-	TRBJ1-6	CASSEFTELSPLHF	TGTGCCAGCAGTGAGTTTACGGAGCTATCACCCCTCCACTTT
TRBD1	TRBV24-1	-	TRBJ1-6	CATSGPGQTTYNSPLHF	TGTGCCACCAGCGGACCGGGACAGACGACCTATAATTCACCCCTCCACTTT
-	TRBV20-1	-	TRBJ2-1	CSASATYNEQFF	TGCAGTGCTTCAGCGACCTACAATGAGCAGTTCTTC
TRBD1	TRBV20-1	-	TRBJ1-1	CSAQGIMNTEAFF	TGCAGTGCACAGGGGATCATGAACACTGAAGCTTTCTTT
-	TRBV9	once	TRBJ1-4	CASSVATGGNEKLFF	TGTGCCAGCAGCGTAGCTACGGGAGGGAATGAAAAACTGTTTTTT
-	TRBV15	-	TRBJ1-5	CATSRGEASHQPQHF	TGTGCCACCAGCAGAGGTGAGGCAAGTCATCAGCCCCAGCATTTT
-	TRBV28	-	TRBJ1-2	CASRGRGGGYTF	TGTGCCAGCAGAGGTAGGGGCGGTGGCTACACCTTC
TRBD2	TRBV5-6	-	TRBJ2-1	CASSPRGGPRRQFF	TGTGCCAGCAGCCCCCGGGGGGGCCCGAGGAGGCAGTTCTTC
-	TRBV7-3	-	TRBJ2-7	CASSPTGGYEQYF	TGTGCCAGCAGCCCGACCGGAGGCTACGAGCAGTACTTC
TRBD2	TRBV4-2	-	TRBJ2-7	CASSQGGTSYEQYF	TGTGCCAGCAGCCAAGGTGGGACTAGCTACGAGCAGTACTTC
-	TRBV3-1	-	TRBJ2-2	CASKGPGSTGELFF	TGTGCCAGCAAGGGACCAGGGTCGACCGGGGAGCTGTTTTTT
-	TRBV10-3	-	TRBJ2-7	CAIRSTHTADSYEQYF	TGTGCCATCAGATCGACACATACCGCGGACTCCTACGAGCAGTACTTC